A selection of T cell receptor beta chains follows, all from one sample in a study of beta chain features in type 1 diabetes. Only in-frame clones appear in the TCRdb table, and some are missing; sequencing was by immunoSEQ multiplex PCR. The repertoire consists of more than 120,000 clones, with more than 9% occurring once and the leading ten covering 1% to 1.5%. Material: naive CD4+ T cells from blood. Every receptor here comes from a man aged 18 to 30 in good health. Both conserved end residues are part of each CDR3.

v_call,j_call,cdr3_aa
TRBV18,TRBJ2-7,CASSQQGAPSEQYF
TRBV18,TRBJ2-7,CASSAGTGFYEQYF
TRBV11-2,TRBJ2-5,CASNQRGGLETQYF
TRBV5-1,TRBJ1-5,CASSFTGLDQPQHF
TRBV15,TRBJ2-7,CATSRDQGGYEQYF
TRBV18,TRBJ1-2,CASSQQGSGYTF
TRBV7-2,TRBJ2-1,CASSSGLAGGVYNEQFF
TRBV7-2,TRBJ2-7,CASSRTPGQAYEQYF
TRBV4-2,TRBJ2-5,CAVGARGETQYF
TRBV6-6,TRBJ2-3,CASSYSGGGFTDTQYF
TRBV9,TRBJ1-6,CASGSVDRGGSPLHF
TRBV7-2,TRBJ2-7,CASSLIGTGPSPYEQYF
TRBV27,TRBJ1-5,CASRVAGIHQPQHF
TRBV6-5,TRBJ1-1,CATQRGPDTEAFF
TRBV5-6,TRBJ1-3,CASSLAGTGDGNTIYF
TRBV19,TRBJ2-7,CASSMGGDLEQYF
TRBV30,TRBJ2-2,CAWWRGGYGELFF
TRBV7-2,TRBJ2-5,CASSSERGPQETQYF
TRBV5-5,TRBJ1-2,CASSFFRGYTF
TRBV27,TRBJ2-2,CASSLGIGGQAGELFF